This T cell receptor (beta chain) was obtained from a study of PD-1 blockade in classical Hodgkin lymphoma. Each and every patient relapsed after autologous stem cell transplantation, and patients got differing brentuximab vedotin exposure. This table comes from immunoSEQ multiplex PCR, and its TCRdb copy is limited to in-frame clones, with some not included. The table has about 27,000 clones, approximately 72% seen once; the top ten hold 30% to 40%. This clone showed up just once. This CDR3 region has 14 residues. Germline CDR1 reads SGHTA; CDR2 reads FQGNSA. The V end lost 0 bases, the J end lost 0 bases, and 5 bases lay between the germline ends.

This chain connects TRBV7-2 to TRBJ1-1; no clear D. The clonotype comes from a human donor with classical Hodgkin lymphoma. Material: peripheral blood mononuclear cells (PBMCs), obtained before the second cycle of nivolumab. The CDR3 loop reads CASSLAGMNTEAFF. Written as DNA, the CDR3 is TGTGCCAGCAGCTTAGCAGGCATGAACACTGAAGCTTTCTTT. Full variable domain (remainder filled in from reference TRBV7-2 and TRBJ1-1): GAGVSQSPSNKVTEKGKDVELRCDPISGHTALYWYRQSLGQGLEFLIYFQGNSAPDKSGLPSDRFSAERTGGSVSTLTIQRTQQEDSAVYLCASSLAGMNTEAFFGQGTRLTVV.